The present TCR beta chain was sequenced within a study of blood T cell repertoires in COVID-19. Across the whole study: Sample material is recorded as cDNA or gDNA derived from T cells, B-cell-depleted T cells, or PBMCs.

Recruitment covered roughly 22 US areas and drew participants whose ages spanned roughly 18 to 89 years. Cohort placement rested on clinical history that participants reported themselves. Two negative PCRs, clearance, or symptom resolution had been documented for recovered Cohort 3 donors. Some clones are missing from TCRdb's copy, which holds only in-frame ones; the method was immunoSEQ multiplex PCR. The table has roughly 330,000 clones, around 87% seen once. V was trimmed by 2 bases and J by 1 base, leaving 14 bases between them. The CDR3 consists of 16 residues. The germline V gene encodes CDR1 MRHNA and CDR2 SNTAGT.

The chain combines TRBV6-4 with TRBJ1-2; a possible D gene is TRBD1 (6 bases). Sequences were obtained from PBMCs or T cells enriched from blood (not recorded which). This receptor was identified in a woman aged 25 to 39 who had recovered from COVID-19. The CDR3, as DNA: TGTGCCAGCAGTGACGGTCAGGGGCTGAATAACTATGGCTACACCTTC. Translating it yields CASSDGQGLNNYGYTF.